This T cell receptor beta chain was observed in a study of T cell repertoires in cytomegalovirus infection. This CDR3 has 15 amino acids. The trim removed 4 bases at V and 6 bases at J, leaving 6 bases unmatched. CDR1 DFQATT and CDR2 SNEGSKA come from the germline V gene (reference sequence). TCRdb recomputed calls from the reads with MiXCR, one row per CDR3 protein. The table includes hundreds of thousands of distinct CDR3 sequences, approximately 24% detected once. This chain connects TRBV20-1 to TRBJ2-1; 13 bases are shared with TRBD2. This TCR was sampled from a human donor in good health (CMV status not recorded). Some clones in this sample may be carry-over from other donors' samples. Sequencing was performed on CD8+ T cells from PBMCs. DNA for the CDR3: TGCAGTGCTAACCTACTAGCGGGGGGGCCCAATGAGCAGTTCTTC. It specifies CSANLLAGGPNEQFF.